The following is a T cell receptor beta chain sequence with its context. As handled by the study authors: Amplified reference gene primers provided the basis for estimating nucleated cell counts. Measured with immunoSEQ multiplex PCR; TCRdb has only the in-frame clones, and not every one. V and J calls and clone size are those listed in that table; D and trimming were worked out from the DNA. The table records 25,000 to 35,000 clones, 81% of them present only once. The data are from a study of blood T cell repertoires in COVID-19. Study as a whole: Samples of COVID-19 (acute and convalescent) were obtained from the United States, Italy and Spain. In each case, the material was cDNA or gDNA derived from T cells, B-cell-depleted T cells, or PBMCs.

V dropped 6 bases and J dropped 3; count of bases not matched to a gene: 11. The CDR3 runs to 16 residues. The V gene's germline CDR1 is MDHEN and CDR2 SYDVKM. Sequencing input: peripheral blood. This TCR was sampled from an older woman with acute or convalescent COVID-19. The genes are TRBV28 and TRBJ1-3; 7 positions agree with TRBD1. The CDR3 region is CASSSPGGRSGNTIYF. In nucleotides, the CDR3 is TGTGCCAGCAGCTCCCCAGGGGGACGGAGTGGAAACACCATATATTTT.